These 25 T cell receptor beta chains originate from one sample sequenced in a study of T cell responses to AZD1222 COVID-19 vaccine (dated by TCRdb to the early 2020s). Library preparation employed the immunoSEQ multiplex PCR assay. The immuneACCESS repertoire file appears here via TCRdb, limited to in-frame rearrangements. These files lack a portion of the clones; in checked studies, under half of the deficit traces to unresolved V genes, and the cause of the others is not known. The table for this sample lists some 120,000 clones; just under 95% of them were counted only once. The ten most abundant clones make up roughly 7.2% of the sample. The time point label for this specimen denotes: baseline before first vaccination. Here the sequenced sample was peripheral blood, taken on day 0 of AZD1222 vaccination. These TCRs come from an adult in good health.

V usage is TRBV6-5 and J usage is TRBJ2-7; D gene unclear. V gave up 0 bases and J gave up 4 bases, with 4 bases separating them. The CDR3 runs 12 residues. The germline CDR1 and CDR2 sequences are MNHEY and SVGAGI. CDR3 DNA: TGTGCCAGCAGTTACTCTCAATACGAGCAGTACTTC. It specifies CASSYSQYEQYF.

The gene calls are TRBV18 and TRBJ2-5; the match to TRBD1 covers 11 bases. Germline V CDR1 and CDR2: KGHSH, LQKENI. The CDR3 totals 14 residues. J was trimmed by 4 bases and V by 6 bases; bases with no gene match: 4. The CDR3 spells CASSPGQGGETQYF. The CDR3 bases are TGTGCCAGCTCGCCGGGACAGGGGGGAGAGACCCAGTACTTC.

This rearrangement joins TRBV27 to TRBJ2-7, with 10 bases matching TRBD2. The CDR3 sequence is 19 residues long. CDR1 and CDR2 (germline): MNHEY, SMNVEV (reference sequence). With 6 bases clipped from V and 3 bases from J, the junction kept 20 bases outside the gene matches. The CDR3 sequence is CASSPISWASGSLVYEQYF. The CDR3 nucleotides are TGTGCCAGCAGCCCCATAAGTTGGGCTAGCGGGAGTCTAGTCTACGAGCAGTACTTC.

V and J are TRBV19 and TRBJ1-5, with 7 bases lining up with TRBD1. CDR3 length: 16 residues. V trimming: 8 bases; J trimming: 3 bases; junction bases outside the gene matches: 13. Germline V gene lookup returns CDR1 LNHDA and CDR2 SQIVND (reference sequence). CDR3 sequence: CASLGSGTAYNQPQHF. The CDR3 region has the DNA TGTGCCAGTCTCGGGTCCGGGACAGCATACAATCAGCCCCAGCATTTT. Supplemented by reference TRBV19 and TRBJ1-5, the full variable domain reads DGGITQSPKYLFRKEGQNVTLSCEQNLNHDAMYWYRQDPGQGLRLIYYSQIVNDFQKGDIAEGYSVSREKKESFPLTVTSAQKNPTAFYLCASLGSGTAYNQPQHFGDGTRLSIL.

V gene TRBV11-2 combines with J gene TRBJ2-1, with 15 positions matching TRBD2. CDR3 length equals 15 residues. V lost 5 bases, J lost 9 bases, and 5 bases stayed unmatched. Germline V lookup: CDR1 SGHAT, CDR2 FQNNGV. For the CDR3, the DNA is TGTGCCAGCAGCCCGGGACTAGCGGGAGGTGGTGAGCAGTTCTTC. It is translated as CASSPGLAGGGEQFF. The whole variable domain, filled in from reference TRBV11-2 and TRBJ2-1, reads EAGVAQSPRYKIIEKRQSVAFWCNPISGHATLYWYQQILGQGPKLLIQFQNNGVVDDSQLPKDRFSAERLKGVDSTLKIQPAKLEDSAVYLCASSPGLAGGGEQFFGPGTRLTVL.

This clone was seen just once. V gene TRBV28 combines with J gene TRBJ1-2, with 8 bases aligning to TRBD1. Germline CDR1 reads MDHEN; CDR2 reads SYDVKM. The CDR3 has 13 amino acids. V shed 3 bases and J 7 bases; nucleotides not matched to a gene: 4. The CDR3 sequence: CASSFQGAGGYTF. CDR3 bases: TGTGCCAGCAGTTTTCAGGGGGCGGGTGGCTACACCTTC.

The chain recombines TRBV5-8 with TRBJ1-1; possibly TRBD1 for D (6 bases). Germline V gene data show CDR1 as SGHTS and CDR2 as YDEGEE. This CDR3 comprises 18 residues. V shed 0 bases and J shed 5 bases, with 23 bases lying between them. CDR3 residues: CASSLAKGQGPARTEAFF. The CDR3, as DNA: TGTGCCAGCAGCTTGGCCAAGGGGCAGGGGCCGGCCCGAACTGAAGCTTTCTTT.

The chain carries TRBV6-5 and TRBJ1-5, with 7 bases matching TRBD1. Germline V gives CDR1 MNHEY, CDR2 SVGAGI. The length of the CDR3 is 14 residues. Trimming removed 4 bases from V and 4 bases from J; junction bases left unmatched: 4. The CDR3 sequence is CASSSGTANQPQHF. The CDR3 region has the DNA TGTGCCAGCAGTTCCGGGACAGCAAATCAGCCCCAGCATTTT.

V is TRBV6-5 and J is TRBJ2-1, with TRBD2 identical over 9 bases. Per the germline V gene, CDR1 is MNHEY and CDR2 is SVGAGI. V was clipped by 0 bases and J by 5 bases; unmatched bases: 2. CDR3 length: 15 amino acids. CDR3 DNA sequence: TGTGCCAGCAGTTACTCTAGCGGGAGAGACAATGAGCAGTTCTTC. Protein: CASSYSSGRDNEQFF.

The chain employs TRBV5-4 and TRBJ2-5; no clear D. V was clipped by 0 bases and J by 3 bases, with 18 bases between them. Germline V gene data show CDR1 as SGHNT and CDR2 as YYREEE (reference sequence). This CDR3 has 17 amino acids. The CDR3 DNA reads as TGTGCCAGCAGCTTGGGGGGTCAGACCACAATGAAAGAGACCCAGTACTTC. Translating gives CASSLGGQTTMKETQYF. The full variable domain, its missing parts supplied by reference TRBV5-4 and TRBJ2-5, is ETGVTQSPTHLIKTRGQQVTLRCSSQSGHNTVSWYQQALGQGPQFIFQYYREEENGRGNFPPRFSGLQFPNYSSELNVNALELDDSALYLCASSLGGQTTMKETQYFGPGTRLLVL.

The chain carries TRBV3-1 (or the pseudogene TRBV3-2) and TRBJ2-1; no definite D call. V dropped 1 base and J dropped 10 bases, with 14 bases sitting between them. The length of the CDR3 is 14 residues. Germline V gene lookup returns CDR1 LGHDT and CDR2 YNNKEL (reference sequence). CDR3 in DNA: TGTGCCAGCAGCCAAGCGGTAGCACGAGAAGAGCAGTTCTTC. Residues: CASSQAVAREEQFF.

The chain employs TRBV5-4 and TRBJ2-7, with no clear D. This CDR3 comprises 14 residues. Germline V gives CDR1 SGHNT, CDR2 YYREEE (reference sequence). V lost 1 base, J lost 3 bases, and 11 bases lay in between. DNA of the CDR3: TGTGCCAGCAGCTTGAACGCCGGATTCTACGAGCAGTACTTC. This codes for CASSLNAGFYEQYF.

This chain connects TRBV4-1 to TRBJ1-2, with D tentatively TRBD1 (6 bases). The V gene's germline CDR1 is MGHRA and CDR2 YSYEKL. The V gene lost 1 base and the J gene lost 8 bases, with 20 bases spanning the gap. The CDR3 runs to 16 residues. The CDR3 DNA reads TGCGCCAGCAGCCAAGTCCCGATTGGGGGCGTAAGAGGCTACACCTTC. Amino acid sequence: CASSQVPIGGVRGYTF.

DNA for the CDR3: TGTGCCAGCAGTTACTCGGGACACCAAAATCACGAGCAGTACTTC. Translating it yields CASSYSGHQNHEQYF. The V and J genes are TRBV6-5 and TRBJ2-7; D perhaps matches TRBD1 (6 bases). CDR1 is MNHEY, CDR2 SVGAGI, per germline. The CDR3 has 15 residues. V gave up 0 bases and J gave up 5 bases, with 14 bases separating them.

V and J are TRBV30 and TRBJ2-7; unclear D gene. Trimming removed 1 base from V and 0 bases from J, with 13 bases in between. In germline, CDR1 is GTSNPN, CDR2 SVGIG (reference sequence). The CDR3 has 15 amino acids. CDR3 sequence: CAWSDPRRSSYEQYF. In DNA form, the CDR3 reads TGTGCCTGGAGTGATCCTCGGCGTAGCTCCTACGAGCAGTACTTC.

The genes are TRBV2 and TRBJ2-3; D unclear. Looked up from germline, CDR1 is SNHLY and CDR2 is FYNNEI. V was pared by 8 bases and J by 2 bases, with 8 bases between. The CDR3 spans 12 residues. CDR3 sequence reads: CASLGSTDTQYF. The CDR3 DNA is TGTGCCAGCCTGGGTTCCACAGATACGCAGTATTTT.

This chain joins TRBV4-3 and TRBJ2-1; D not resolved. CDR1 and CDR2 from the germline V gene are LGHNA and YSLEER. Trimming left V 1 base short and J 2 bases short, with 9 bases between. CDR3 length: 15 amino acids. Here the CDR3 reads CASSQGEVPYNEQFF. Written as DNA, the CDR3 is TGCGCCAGCAGCCAAGGCGAAGTTCCCTACAATGAGCAGTTCTTC.

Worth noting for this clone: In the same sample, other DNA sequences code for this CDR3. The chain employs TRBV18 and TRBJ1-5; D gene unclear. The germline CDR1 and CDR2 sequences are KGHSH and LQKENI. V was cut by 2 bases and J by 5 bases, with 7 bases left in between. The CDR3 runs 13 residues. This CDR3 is CASSPGRDQPQHF. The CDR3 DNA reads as TGTGCCAGCTCACCAGGGAGGGATCAGCCCCAGCATTTT.

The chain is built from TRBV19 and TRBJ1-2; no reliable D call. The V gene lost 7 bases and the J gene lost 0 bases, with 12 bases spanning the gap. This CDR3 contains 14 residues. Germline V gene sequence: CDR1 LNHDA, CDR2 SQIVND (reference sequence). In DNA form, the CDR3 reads TGTGCCAGTAAACAGCCGACTTCTAACTATGGCTACACCTTC. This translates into CASKQPTSNYGYTF.

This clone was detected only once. CDR3 bases: TGTGCCAGCAGCCCCGGACGGGGCGGTGAAGCTTTCTTT. Translating it yields CASSPGRGGEAFF. The V call is TRBV7-8, the J call TRBJ1-1; tentatively, D is TRBD1 (5 bases). The germline V gene encodes CDR1 SGHVS and CDR2 FQNEAQ. V was shortened by 5 bases and J by 7 bases, with 14 bases between the two germline ends. The CDR3 loop spans 13 amino acids.

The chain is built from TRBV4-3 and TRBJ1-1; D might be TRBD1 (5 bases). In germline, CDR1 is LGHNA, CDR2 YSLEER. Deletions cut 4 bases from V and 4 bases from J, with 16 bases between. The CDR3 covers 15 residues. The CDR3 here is CASSRTGTPSTEAFF. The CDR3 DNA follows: TGCGCCAGCAGCCGCACCGGGACCCCTAGCACTGAAGCTTTCTTT.

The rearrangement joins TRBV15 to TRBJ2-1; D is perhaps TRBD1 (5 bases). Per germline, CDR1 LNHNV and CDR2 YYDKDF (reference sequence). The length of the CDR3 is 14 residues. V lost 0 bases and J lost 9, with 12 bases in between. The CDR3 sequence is CATSRDPREGEQFF. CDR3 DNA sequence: TGTGCCACCAGCAGAGATCCCAGGGAAGGTGAGCAGTTCTTC.

DNA of the CDR3: TGTGCCAGCAGCTTAGGACAGGGGACTGAAGCTTTCTTT. Its translation is CASSLGQGTEAFF. The V call is TRBV7-9, the J call TRBJ1-1, with 8 bases that match TRBD1. From germline, CDR1 is SEHNR and CDR2 FQNEAQ (reference sequence). There are 13 residues in the CDR3. The junction had 0 bases not matched to a gene; V was cut back by 1 base and J by 5 bases.

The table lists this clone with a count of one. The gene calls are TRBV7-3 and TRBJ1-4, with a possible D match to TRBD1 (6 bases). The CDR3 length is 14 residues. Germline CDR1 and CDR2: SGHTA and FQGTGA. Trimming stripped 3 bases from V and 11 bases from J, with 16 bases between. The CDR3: CASSFWPGDFKLFF. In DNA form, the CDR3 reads TGTGCCAGCAGCTTTTGGCCAGGGGATTTCAAACTGTTTTTT.

The CDR3 DNA sequence: TGTGCCAGCTCACCACCGGGTAGCGGGAGCTACGAGCAGTACTTC. Translation gives CASSPPGSGSYEQYF. The chain links TRBV18 to TRBJ2-7; 9 bases line up with TRBD2. The V gene's germline CDR1 is KGHSH and CDR2 LQKENI. J gave up 3 bases and V 0 bases, and 3 bases lay outside the gene matches. This CDR3 contains 15 residues.